This T cell receptor beta chain was retrieved from a study of T cell responses to AZD1222 COVID-19 vaccine. Study-wide background: Some second doses came at about 4 weeks and others at about 12 weeks; these were pooled. Findings and caveats of the study: Repertoire sampling happened only post peak T cell response. Dominant CD4 TCR responses targeted spike regions 160-218 and 743-854.

Sequenced by immunoSEQ multiplex PCR; TCRdb stores in-frame clones only, minus some. Of 120,000 or so clones in the sample, roughly nine tenths are singletons; the top ten hold around 30%. This CDR3 region has 14 residues. Trimming cost V 5 bases and J 0 bases, with 8 bases left between them. CDR1 is MGHDK, CDR2 SYGVNS, per germline. On this clone itself: Antigen specificity is unknown.

The TCR originated in an adult in good health. Sequencing used peripheral blood, obtained on day 0 of AZD1222 vaccination. The chain combines TRBV25-1 with TRBJ2-1; D remains unclear. The CDR3 sequence is CASSHASSYNEQFF. DNA for the CDR3: TGTGCCAGCAGTCACGCCAGCTCCTACAATGAGCAGTTCTTC.